The 19 T cell receptor beta chains below come from one sample, sequenced in a study of CD8 T cells in ankylosing spondylitis. The study's findings and limits: A motif of 7 or 8 highly homologous TCR beta variants was seen as apparently characteristic of ankylosing spondylitis blood.

TCRdb fed the 5' RACE reads into MiXCR, producing one record per CDR3 protein. The table includes 350,000 to 550,000 distinct CDR3 sequences, 20% to 30% detected once. These TCRs' antigens remain unknown. Sequenced material: blood, either unsorted or a sorted T cell fraction (not recorded which). The receptors shown here come from a male donor with ankylosing spondylitis.

This clonotype was counted only a few times. The chain couples TRBV5-1 to TRBJ2-3; D not certain. CDR1 is SGHRS and CDR2 is YFSETQ in the germline V gene. V shed 0 bases and J shed 6 bases, with 11 bases lying between them. This CDR3 spans 14 amino acids. CDR3 nucleotide sequence: TGCGCCAGCAGCTTGGGGGCGGTGAAGGATACGCAGTATTTT. Protein product: CASSLGAVKDTQYF.

The J gene is TRBJ1-5, the V gene TRBV2; D may be TRBD1 (6 bases). Germline CDR1 reads SNHLY; CDR2 reads FYNNEI. The CDR3 consists of 13 residues. V dropped 2 bases and J dropped 9 bases, with 11 bases sitting between them. In DNA form, the CDR3 reads TGTGCCAGCAGTGAAACAGGGTTGGGGCCCCAGCATTTT. This translates into CASSETGLGPQHF.

The chain is built from TRBV5-1 and TRBJ2-7; maybe TRBD1 (6 bases). The germline CDR1 and CDR2 sequences are SGHRS and YFSETQ. The CDR3 length is 13 residues. Trimming pared 0 bases from V and 6 bases from J, leaving 10 bases between. CDR3 in amino acids: CASSLGVGAEQYF. The CDR3 nucleotides are TGCGCCAGCAGCTTGGGAGTGGGGGCCGAGCAGTACTTC.

The rearrangement joins TRBV20-1 to TRBJ2-3; D may be TRBD2 (6 bases). The CDR3 totals 14 residues. Per germline, CDR1 DFQATT and CDR2 SNEGSKA (reference sequence). The germline V and J ends were trimmed by 5 bases and 2 bases, with 14 bases remaining between them. The CDR3 reads CSAVYGGITDTQYF. The CDR3, as DNA: TGCAGTGCTGTTTATGGGGGGATCACAGATACGCAGTATTTT.

The chain employs TRBV7-2 and TRBJ2-3; D is unclear. Germline values: CDR1 SGHTA, CDR2 FQGNSA. V lost 4 bases and J 6 bases, leaving 11 bases between the germline ends. This CDR3 region has 13 residues. The CDR3 reads CASSWDFSDTQYF. CDR3 nucleotides: TGTGCCAGCAGCTGGGATTTCAGCGATACGCAGTATTTT.

The rearrangement joins TRBV20-1 to TRBJ2-2; D is uncertain. The V gene lost 2 bases and the J gene lost 1 base, with 5 bases spanning the gap. The CDR3 is 13 residues long. Germline V gene data show CDR1 as DFQATT and CDR2 as SNEGSKA (reference sequence). The CDR3 DNA is TGCAGTGCTAGAATTAGGAACACCGGGGAGCTGTTTTTT. Its protein is CSARIRNTGELFF.

This clonotype occurred a few times. CDR3 in DNA: TGTGCCAGCAGCTCCTGGGGTACCTACGAGCAGTACGTC. It specifies CASSSWGTYEQYV. This chain uses TRBV7-9 with TRBJ2-7; D gene uncertain. Between the trimmed V and J ends, which lost 4 bases and 2 bases, there was a span of 9 bases. The germline CDR1 and CDR2 sequences are SEHNR and FQNEAQ (reference sequence). The CDR3 covers 13 residues.

The genes are TRBV2 and TRBJ2-1; D possibly corresponds to TRBD2 (6 bases). With 8 bases removed from V and 7 bases from J, the gap between germline ends came to 21 bases. Germline V gene sequence: CDR1 SNHLY, CDR2 FYNNEI. The CDR3 runs 15 residues. The CDR3 nucleotides are TGTGCCAGCGGGACTGGAGAAGGTTGGGCGAATGAGCAGTTCTTC. Protein: CASGTGEGWANEQFF.

V usage is TRBV24-1 and J usage is TRBJ2-3; D is unresolved. The ends were cut back, 8 bases at V and 4 bases at J, with 12 bases in the middle. CDR3 length: 13 residues. Germline lookup yields CDR1 KGHDR and CDR2 SFDVKD. CDR3 in amino acids: CATNLAGADTQYF. Written as DNA, the CDR3 is TGTGCCACCAACCTCGCTGGGGCAGATACGCAGTATTTT.

This rearrangement joins TRBV4-2 to TRBJ2-1; TRBD2 agrees at 10 bases. This CDR3 is built from 19 residues. Germline assignment: CDR1 LGHNA and CDR2 YNFKEQ. V was clipped by 4 bases and J by 0 bases; unmatched bases: 12. Here the CDR3 DNA reads TGTGCCAGCAGCCGTGGACTAGCGGAATCATATACCTCCTACAATGAGCAGTTCTTC. Protein sequence: CASSRGLAESYTSYNEQFF.

Only a few counts were recorded for this clonotype. The chain employs TRBV20-1 and TRBJ1-6, with TRBD1 as a possible D gene (6 bases). The CDR3 is 14 amino acids. V was clipped by 6 bases and J by 8 bases, with 17 bases between them. CDR1 and CDR2 from the germline V gene are DFQATT and SNEGSKA (reference sequence). The CDR3 region has the DNA TGCAGTGCCCGGGTCAGGGGTACGGATTCACCCCTCCACTTT. Translation: CSARVRGTDSPLHF.

This clonotype was seen a handful of times. This rearrangement joins TRBV6-5 to TRBJ1-5, with D unclear. Germline assignment: CDR1 MNHEY and CDR2 SVGAGI. The CDR3 consists of 14 residues. V was pared by 2 bases and J by 4 bases, with 9 bases between. The DNA of the CDR3 is TGTGCCAGCAGTTACCCACAGATTAATCAGCCCCAGCATTTT. Amino acid sequence: CASSYPQINQPQHF.

This clonotype was seen more than once but under ten times. This chain joins TRBV5-1 and TRBJ1-1; no reliable D call. V lost 4 bases to trimming and J lost 4 bases, with 17 bases between them. The length of the CDR3 is 15 residues. Germline CDR1 is SGHRS and CDR2 is YFSETQ. DNA of the CDR3: TGCGCCAGCAGCGCGGAGGCGGTCCCGGGCACTGAAGCTTTCTTT. It codes for CASSAEAVPGTEAFF.

The chain recombines TRBV29-1 with TRBJ1-4; 8 nucleotides align to TRBD1. V gave up 7 bases and J gave up 10 bases; unmatched junction bases: 11. CDR3 length equals 13 residues. Germline V gene data show CDR1 as SQVTM and CDR2 as ANQGSEA. CDR3 region: CSAPDRVEGKLFF. The CDR3 region has the DNA TGCAGCGCTCCGGACAGGGTCGAGGGAAAACTGTTTTTT. The full variable domain, in which reference TRBV29-1 and TRBJ1-4 provide the parts outside the CDR3, is SAVISQKPSRDICQRGTSLTIQCQVDSQVTMMFWYRQQPGQSLTLIATANQGSEATYESGFVIDKFPISRPNLTFSTLTVSNMSPEDSSIYLCSAPDRVEGKLFFGSGTQLSVL.

This clonotype has just a few counts. CDR3 in amino acids: CATSSTSGTGDIQYF. CDR3 nucleotide sequence: TGTGCCACCAGTTCCACTAGCGGGACGGGGGACATTCAGTACTTC. The gene calls are TRBV24-1 and TRBJ2-4; 10 bases map to TRBD2. V shed 6 bases, J shed 8 bases, and the junction held 9 bases outside the gene matches. CDR3 length: 15 amino acids. Germline loops: CDR1 KGHDR, CDR2 SFDVKD.

The rearrangement links TRBV7-9 to TRBJ1-1; TRBD1 aligns across 10 bases. The V gene end was trimmed by 5 bases and the J gene end by 4 bases; junction bases not matched to a gene: 7. CDR3 length: 15 residues. Germline V gene sequence: CDR1 SEHNR, CDR2 FQNEAQ (reference sequence). This CDR3 is CASSMTGGAGTEAFF. DNA of the CDR3: TGTGCCAGCAGCATGACAGGGGGCGCGGGCACTGAAGCTTTCTTT.

There are a few counts of this clonotype. V is TRBV5-6 and J is TRBJ2-1, with TRBD2 matching over 9 bases. The CDR3 contains 16 residues. CDR1 SGHDT and CDR2 YYEEEE come from the germline V gene. Germline trimming cut 5 bases from V and 4 bases from J; bases unmatched to any gene: 10. CDR3 coding DNA: TGTGCCAGCAGTTCCCTAAGCGGGAGGAGATACAATGAGCAGTTCTTC. It translates to CASSSLSGRRYNEQFF.

This clonotype was recorded a few times. V is TRBV3-1 and J is TRBJ2-3, with D maybe TRBD2 (6 bases). Germline CDR1 LGHDT, CDR2 YNNKEL (reference sequence). The CDR3 consists of 16 residues. V dropped 4 bases and J dropped 4 bases, with 18 bases sitting between them. The CDR3 DNA reads as TGTGCCAGCAGCCTCCCCTTAATGGGAGGAGCAGATACGCAGTATTTT. Translation gives CASSLPLMGGADTQYF.

The rearrangement joins TRBV15 to TRBJ1-2; no definite D call. Trimming took off 4 bases at V and 4 bases at J, with 10 bases between the two ends. Germline lookup yields CDR1 LNHNV and CDR2 YYDKDF (reference sequence). This CDR3 has 13 residues. The CDR3 bases are TGTGCCACCAGCAAGGGCAGCCTCTATGGCTACACCTTC. It specifies CATSKGSLYGYTF.